Included here is one T cell receptor beta chain sequence, with context. The germline V gene has CDR1 SGHDT and CDR2 YYEEEE. The V and J ends lost 4 bases and 0 bases respectively, with 11 bases between them. The CDR3 is made up of 16 amino acids. The sample comes from a study of blood T cell repertoires in COVID-19. Overall study: The United States, Italy and Spain supplied acute and convalescent COVID-19 samples. T cells, B-cell-depleted T cells, or PBMCs provided the cDNA or gDNA that served as material.

Those enrolled in Seattle joined during active infection and were followed longitudinally afterward. Original handling: Using reference gene primer amplification, nucleated cell counts were estimated. Method: immunoSEQ multiplex PCR; TCRdb's copy keeps in-frame clones and lacks some. V and J calls plus clone size are reproduced from that table; the DNA served to infer D and trimming. The table records 200,000 to 250,000 clones, nearly 85% of them present only once. This TCR was recovered from a woman aged 30 to 39 with COVID-19, enrolled during active disease. The chain recombines TRBV5-6 with TRBJ2-6; the D gene is possibly TRBD2 (5 bases). Sequencing used peripheral blood. The CDR3 here is CASSPRALSGANVLTF. The CDR3 DNA sequence: TGTGCCAGCAGCCCGCGGGCCCTCTCTGGGGCCAACGTCCTGACTTTC.